The sequence of this T cell receptor beta chain was determined in a study of blood T cells in healthy people across ages. A second PCR of about 7 to 11 cycles used a sample-barcoded 5' primer and a J-beta primer mix. MiXCR, run by TCRdb on the 5' RACE reads, gives a single entry per CDR3 protein. The sample records 1.4 million to 1.5 million distinct CDR3 sequences, around 42% being singletons. This clonotype was counted a few times. CDR1 SGHAT and CDR2 FQNNGV come from the germline V gene. The CDR3 is 13 residues long. V lost 4 bases and J 9 bases, leaving 13 bases between the germline ends. This receptor was taken from a woman under 30 in good health. Material for sequencing was blood. This sequence joins TRBV11-2 and TRBJ2-1; D gene unclear. CDR3 residues: CASSYARLLEQFF. In DNA form, the CDR3 reads TGTGCCAGCAGCTACGCCCGGCTCCTTGAGCAGTTCTTC.